This entry features one T cell receptor (beta chain) sequence. This sample is drawn from a study of T cells after posttransplantation cyclophosphamide. V was shortened by 0 bases and J by 12 bases, with 12 bases between the two germline ends. CDR3 size: 13 residues. Germline V gives CDR1 MNHEY, CDR2 SVGAGI. TCRdb's copy holds only in-frame clones and misses some; the assay was immunoSEQ multiplex PCR. The top ten clones hold less than 0.2% of a sample with some 20,000 clones, less than 99% of them seen once. Cells defined as naive were viable CD3+CD4+ or CD3+CD8+ and CCR7+CD45RA+CD45RO-CD95-CD27+CD28+.

The sequence was collected from a man aged 35 to 55 in good health, CMV-negative, and a related stem cell transplant donor. The sequencing sample was made of naive CD4+ T cells sorted from PBMCs. The rearrangement links TRBV6-5 to TRBJ1-5; D ambiguous. The CDR3 loop reads CASSYSTPPYQHF. The CDR3 DNA reads TGTGCCAGCAGTTACTCGACACCACCATACCAGCATTTT.